This T cell receptor (beta chain) was identified during a study of control samples from healthy donors and cancer patients. Some clones are missing from TCRdb's copy, which holds only in-frame ones; the method was immunoSEQ multiplex PCR. In the table there are 50,000 to 65,000 clones, more than 85% of which are singletons. This sequence originates from a man younger than 40 with colorectal cancer. Sequencing used PBMCs.

Here the CDR3 DNA reads TGTGCCAGCAGTGAATCTGGGACAGGGGGCGCCTACACCTTC. It is translated as CASSESGTGGAYTF. The chain links TRBV25-1 to TRBJ1-2; TRBD1 agrees at 12 bases. Per the germline V gene, CDR1 is MGHDK and CDR2 is SYGVNS. The V and J ends lost 1 base and 10 bases, in that order; junction bases with no gene match: 4. The CDR3 contains 14 residues.